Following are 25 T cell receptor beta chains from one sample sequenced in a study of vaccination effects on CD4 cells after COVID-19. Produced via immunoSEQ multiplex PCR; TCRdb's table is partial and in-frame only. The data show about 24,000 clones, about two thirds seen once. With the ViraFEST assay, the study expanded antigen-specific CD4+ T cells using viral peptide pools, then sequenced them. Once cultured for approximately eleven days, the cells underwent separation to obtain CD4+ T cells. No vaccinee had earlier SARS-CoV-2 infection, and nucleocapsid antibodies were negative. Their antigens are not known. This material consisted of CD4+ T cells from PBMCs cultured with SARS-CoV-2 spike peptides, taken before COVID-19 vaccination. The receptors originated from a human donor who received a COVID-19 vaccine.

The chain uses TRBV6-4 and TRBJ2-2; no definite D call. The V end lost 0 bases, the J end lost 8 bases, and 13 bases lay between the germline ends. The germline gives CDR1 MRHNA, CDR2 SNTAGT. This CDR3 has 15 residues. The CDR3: CASSDSNHVPGELFF. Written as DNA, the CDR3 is TGTGCCAGCAGTGACTCGAATCATGTCCCGGGGGAGCTGTTTTTT.

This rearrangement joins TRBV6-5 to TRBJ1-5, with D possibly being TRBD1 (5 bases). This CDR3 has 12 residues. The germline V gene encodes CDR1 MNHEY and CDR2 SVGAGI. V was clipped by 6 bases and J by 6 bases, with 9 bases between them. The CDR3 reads CASRNQGQPQHF. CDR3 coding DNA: TGTGCCAGCAGGAATCAGGGTCAGCCCCAGCATTTT.

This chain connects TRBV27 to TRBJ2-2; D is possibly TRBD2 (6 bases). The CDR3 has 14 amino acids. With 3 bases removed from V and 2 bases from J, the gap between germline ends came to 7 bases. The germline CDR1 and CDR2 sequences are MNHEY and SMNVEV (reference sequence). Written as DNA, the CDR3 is TGTGCCAGCAGTTTCGGGACTAACACCGGGGAGCTGTTTTTT. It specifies CASSFGTNTGELFF.

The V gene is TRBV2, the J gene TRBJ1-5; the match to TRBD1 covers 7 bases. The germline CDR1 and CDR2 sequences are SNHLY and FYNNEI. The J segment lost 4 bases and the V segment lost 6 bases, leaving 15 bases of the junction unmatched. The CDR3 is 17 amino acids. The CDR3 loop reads CASREKIGDRLNQPQHF. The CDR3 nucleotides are TGTGCCAGCAGGGAAAAAATTGGGGACAGACTGAATCAGCCCCAGCATTTT.

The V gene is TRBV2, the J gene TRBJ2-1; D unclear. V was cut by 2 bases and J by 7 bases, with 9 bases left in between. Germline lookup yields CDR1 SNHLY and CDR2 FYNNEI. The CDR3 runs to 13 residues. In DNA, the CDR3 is TGTGCCAGCAGTGAACGCCCGGAAAATGAGCAGTTCTTC. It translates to CASSERPENEQFF.

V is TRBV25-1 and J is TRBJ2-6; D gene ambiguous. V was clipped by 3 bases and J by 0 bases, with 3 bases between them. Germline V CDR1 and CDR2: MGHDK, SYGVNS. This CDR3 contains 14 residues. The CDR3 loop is CASSDSSGANVLTF. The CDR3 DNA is TGTGCCAGCAGTGACAGCTCTGGGGCCAACGTCCTGACTTTC.

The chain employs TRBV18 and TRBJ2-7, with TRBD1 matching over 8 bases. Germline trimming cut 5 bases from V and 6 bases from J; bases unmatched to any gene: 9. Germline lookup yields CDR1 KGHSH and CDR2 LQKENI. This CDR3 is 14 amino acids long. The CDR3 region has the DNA TGTGCCAGCTCAACCGGGACAGGAAGTTTCGAGCAGTACTTC. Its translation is CASSTGTGSFEQYF.

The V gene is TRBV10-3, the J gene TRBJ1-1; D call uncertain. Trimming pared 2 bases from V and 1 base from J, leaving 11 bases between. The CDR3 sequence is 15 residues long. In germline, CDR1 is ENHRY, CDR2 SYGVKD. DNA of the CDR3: TGTGCCATCAGTGAGCCCCAACAGAAGAACACTGAAGCTTTCTTT. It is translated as CAISEPQQKNTEAFF.

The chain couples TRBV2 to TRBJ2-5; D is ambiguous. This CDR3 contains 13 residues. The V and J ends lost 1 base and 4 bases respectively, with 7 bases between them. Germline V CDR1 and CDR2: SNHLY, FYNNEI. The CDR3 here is CASSEVRGETQYF. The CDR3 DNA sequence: TGTGCCAGCAGTGAAGTTCGAGGAGAGACCCAGTACTTC.

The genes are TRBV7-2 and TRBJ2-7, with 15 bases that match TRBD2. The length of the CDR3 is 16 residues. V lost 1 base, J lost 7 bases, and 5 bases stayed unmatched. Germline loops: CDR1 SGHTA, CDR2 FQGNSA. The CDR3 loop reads CASSLEGLAGGREQYF. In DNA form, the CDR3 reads TGTGCCAGCAGCTTAGAAGGACTAGCGGGAGGGAGGGAGCAGTACTTC.

The CDR3 sequence: CAIALGQELLPGNTIYF. The CDR3 bases are TGTGCCATCGCGCTCGGACAGGAGTTACTCCCTGGAAACACCATATATTTT. The rearrangement joins TRBV10-3 to TRBJ1-3; 7 positions agree with TRBD1. Germline values: CDR1 ENHRY, CDR2 SYGVKD. The CDR3 is 17 residues long. V trimming: 8 bases; J trimming: 2 bases; junction bases outside the gene matches: 15.

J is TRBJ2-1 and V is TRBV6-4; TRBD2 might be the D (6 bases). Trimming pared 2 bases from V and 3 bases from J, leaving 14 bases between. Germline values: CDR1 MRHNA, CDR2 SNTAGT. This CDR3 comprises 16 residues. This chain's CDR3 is CASSDTSGVGYNEQFF. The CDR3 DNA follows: TGTGCCAGCAGTGACACTTCGGGGGTAGGCTACAATGAGCAGTTCTTC.

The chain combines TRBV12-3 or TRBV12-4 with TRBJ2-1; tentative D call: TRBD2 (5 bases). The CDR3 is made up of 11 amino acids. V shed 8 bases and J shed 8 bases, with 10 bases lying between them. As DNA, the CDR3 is TGTGCCAGCTTTCGGGGAGATGAGCAGTTCTTC. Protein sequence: CASFRGDEQFF.

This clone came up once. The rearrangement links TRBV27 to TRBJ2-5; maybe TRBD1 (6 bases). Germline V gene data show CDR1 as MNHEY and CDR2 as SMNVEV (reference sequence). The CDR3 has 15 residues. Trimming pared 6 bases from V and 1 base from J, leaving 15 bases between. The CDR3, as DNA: TGTGCCAGCAGCTACTCGTGGACAGTCCAAGAGACCCAGTACTTC. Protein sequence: CASSYSWTVQETQYF.

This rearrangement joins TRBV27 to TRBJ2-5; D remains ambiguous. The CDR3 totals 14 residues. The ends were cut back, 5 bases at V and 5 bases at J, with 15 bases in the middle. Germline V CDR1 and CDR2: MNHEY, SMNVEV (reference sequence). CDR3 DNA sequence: TGTGCCAGCAGTAGAATCGGTGGCGGCGAGACCCAGTACTTC. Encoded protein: CASSRIGGGETQYF.

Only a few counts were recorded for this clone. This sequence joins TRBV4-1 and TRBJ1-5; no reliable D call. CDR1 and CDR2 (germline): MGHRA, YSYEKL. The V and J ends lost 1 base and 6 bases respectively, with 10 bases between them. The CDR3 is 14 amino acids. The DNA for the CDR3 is TGCGCCAGCAGCCAAGGGTTTCTTTCTCAGCCCCAGCATTTT. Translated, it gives CASSQGFLSQPQHF.

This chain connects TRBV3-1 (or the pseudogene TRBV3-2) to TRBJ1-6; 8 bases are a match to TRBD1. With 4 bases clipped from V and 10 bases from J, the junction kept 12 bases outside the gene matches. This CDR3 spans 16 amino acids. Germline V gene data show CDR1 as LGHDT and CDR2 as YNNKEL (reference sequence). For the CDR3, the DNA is TGTGCCAGCAGCCTCCCGGCCGGGACAGGCAAATCACCCCTCCACTTT. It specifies CASSLPAGTGKSPLHF.

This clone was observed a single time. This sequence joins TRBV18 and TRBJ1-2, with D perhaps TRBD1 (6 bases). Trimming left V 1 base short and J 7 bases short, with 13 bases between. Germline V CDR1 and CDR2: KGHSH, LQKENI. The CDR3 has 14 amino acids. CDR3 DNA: TGTGCCAGCTCACCACGTGGGGGGGCAAGTGGCTACACCTTC. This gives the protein CASSPRGGASGYTF.

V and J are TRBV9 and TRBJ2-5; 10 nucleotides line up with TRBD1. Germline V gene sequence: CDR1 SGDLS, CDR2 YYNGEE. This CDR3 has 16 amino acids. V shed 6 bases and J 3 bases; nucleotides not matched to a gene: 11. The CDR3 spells CASTPRTGGAKETQYF. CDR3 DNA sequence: TGTGCCAGCACCCCGCGGACAGGGGGTGCCAAAGAGACCCAGTACTTC. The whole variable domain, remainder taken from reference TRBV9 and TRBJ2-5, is DSGVTQTPKHLITATGQRVTLRCSPRSGDLSVYWYQQSLDQGLQFLIQYYNGEERAKGNILERFSAQQFPDLHSELNLSSLELGDSALYFCASTPRTGGAKETQYFGPGTRLLVL.

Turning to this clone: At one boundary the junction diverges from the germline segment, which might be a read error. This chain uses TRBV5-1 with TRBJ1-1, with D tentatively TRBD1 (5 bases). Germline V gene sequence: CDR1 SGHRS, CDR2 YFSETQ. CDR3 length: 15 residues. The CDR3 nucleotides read TGCGCCAGCAGCTTTCAAGGGCAGGGTGGCCCTGAGGCTTTCTTT. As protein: CASSFQGQGGPEAFF.

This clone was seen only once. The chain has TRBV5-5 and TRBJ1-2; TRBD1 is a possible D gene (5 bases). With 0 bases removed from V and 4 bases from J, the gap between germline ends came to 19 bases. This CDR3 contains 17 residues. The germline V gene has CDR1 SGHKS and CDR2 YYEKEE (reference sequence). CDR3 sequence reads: CASSLGVGGSGGYGYTF. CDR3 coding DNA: TGTGCCAGCAGCTTGGGAGTCGGGGGTTCGGGAGGCTATGGCTACACCTTC.

This CDR3 reads CASSLPTGDNYGYTF. The DNA for the CDR3 is TGTGCCAGCAGCTTGCCCACCGGGGATAACTATGGCTACACCTTC. V gene TRBV5-8 combines with J gene TRBJ1-2; D uncertain. The CDR3 consists of 15 residues. Germline CDR1 and CDR2: SGHTS and YDEGEE. Trimming removed 1 base from V and 1 base from J, with 11 bases in between.

The DNA for the CDR3 is TGCGCCAGCAGCCGCCGACAGGGTCCCGCCGGGGAGCTGTTTTTT. It translates to CASSRRQGPAGELFF. The rearrangement joins TRBV5-1 to TRBJ2-2; 7 bases agree with TRBD1. Germline CDR1 and CDR2: SGHRS and YFSETQ. Germline trimming cut 4 bases from V and 6 bases from J; bases unmatched to any gene: 9. This CDR3 region has 15 residues.

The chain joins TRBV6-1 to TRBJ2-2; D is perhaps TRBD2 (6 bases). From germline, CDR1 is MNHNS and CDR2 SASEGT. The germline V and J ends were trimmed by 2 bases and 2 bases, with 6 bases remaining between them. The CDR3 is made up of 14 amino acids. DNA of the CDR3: TGTGCCAGCAGTGAAACTAGCAACACCGGGGAGCTGTTTTTT. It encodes CASSETSNTGELFF.

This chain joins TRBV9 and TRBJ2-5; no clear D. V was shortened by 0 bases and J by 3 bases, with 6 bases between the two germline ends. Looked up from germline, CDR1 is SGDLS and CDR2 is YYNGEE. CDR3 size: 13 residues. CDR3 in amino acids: CASSVGLEETQYF. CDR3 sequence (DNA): TGTGCCAGCAGCGTAGGGCTAGAAGAGACCCAGTACTTC.